The 17 T cell receptor beta chains reported below all come from one sample, sequenced in a study of blood T cell repertoires in COVID-19. TCRdb keeps only in-frame clones here, not all; method: immunoSEQ multiplex PCR. The sample lists some 160,000 clones; more than 75% were seen once. The sample was peripheral blood. These receptors were collected from a woman between 70 and 85 years old with COVID-19, enrolled during active disease.

J is TRBJ1-4 and V is TRBV18; D is undetermined. Per germline, CDR1 KGHSH and CDR2 LQKENI. The ends were cut back, 3 bases at V and 0 bases at J, with 8 bases in the middle. The CDR3 totals 15 residues. CDR3: CASSPFQSTNEKLFF. CDR3 sequence (DNA): TGTGCCAGCTCACCGTTCCAGTCAACTAATGAAAAACTGTTTTTT.

The chain couples TRBV5-1 to TRBJ2-5; the match to TRBD2 covers 10 bases. Germline V gives CDR1 SGHRS, CDR2 YFSETQ. This CDR3 is 17 amino acids long. With V trimmed by 0 bases and J by 1 base, 6 bases remained unmatched. In DNA form, the CDR3 reads TGCGCCAGCAGCTTGGCCACGGCTAGCGGGGGCCAAGAGACCCAGTACTTC. This codes for CASSLATASGGQETQYF.

Comments on this clone: The same CDR3 is also encoded by other DNA sequences in this sample. The chain carries TRBV3-1 (or the pseudogene TRBV3-2) and TRBJ1-2, with 8 nucleotides matching TRBD1. Germline trimming cut 0 bases from V and 7 bases from J; bases unmatched to any gene: 4. Germline loops: CDR1 LGHDT, CDR2 YNNKEL (reference sequence). The CDR3 has 14 amino acids. The CDR3 DNA is TGTGCCAGCAGCCAAGAGGACAGGGCGGGTGGCTACACCTTC. This gives the protein CASSQEDRAGGYTF.

There are a few counts of this clone. This rearrangement joins TRBV2 to TRBJ1-4; D not certain. The germline V gene encodes CDR1 SNHLY and CDR2 FYNNEI. V gave up 7 bases and J gave up 5 bases, with 17 bases separating them. CDR3 size: 15 residues. The CDR3 region is CASNLFGEGNEKLFF. CDR3 nucleotide sequence: TGTGCCAGCAACTTATTCGGTGAGGGCAATGAAAAACTGTTTTTT.

The V and J genes are TRBV2 and TRBJ1-6, with TRBD1 matching over 10 bases. Germline assignment: CDR1 SNHLY and CDR2 FYNNEI. V lost 8 bases, J lost 7 bases, and 5 bases stayed unmatched. There are 14 residues in the CDR3. The CDR3 DNA follows: TGTGCCAGCTGGGACAGGGGTTGGAATTCACCCCTCCACTTT. Translated: CASWDRGWNSPLHF.

In this sample, this clone turned up a few times. The rearrangement links TRBV2 to TRBJ1-3; possibly TRBD1 for D (5 bases). Germline CDR1 and CDR2: SNHLY and FYNNEI. The germline V and J ends were trimmed by 6 bases and 3 bases, with 15 bases remaining between them. The CDR3 length is 15 residues. The CDR3 bases are TGTGCCAGCAGCAGCATTCAGGGAAGTGGAAACACCATATATTTT. It codes for CASSSIQGSGNTIYF.

The V gene is TRBV10-3, the J gene TRBJ1-1; TRBD1 is a possible D gene (6 bases). Germline loops: CDR1 ENHRY, CDR2 SYGVKD. The V gene lost 10 bases and the J gene lost 1 base, with 13 bases spanning the gap. The CDR3 is 13 amino acids. This CDR3 reads CATATGQNTEAFF. DNA of the CDR3: TGTGCCACCGCGACAGGTCAGAACACTGAAGCTTTCTTT.

V gene TRBV5-1 combines with J gene TRBJ1-2, with 7 positions matching TRBD1. Losses at the gene ends were 0 bases for V and 10 bases for J; bases not matched to a gene: 9. The CDR3 runs to 14 residues. Germline loops: CDR1 SGHRS, CDR2 YFSETQ. The CDR3 bases are TGCGCCAGCAGCTTGGCCGGGACAGACGAGGACTACACCTTC. Translated: CASSLAGTDEDYTF.

This clone appeared a single time. The CDR3 nucleotides are TGTGCCAGCAGCGCCGTTTTCTTACAGGGGGAAAGCGGCTACACCTTC. Translating gives CASSAVFLQGESGYTF. J is TRBJ1-2 and V is TRBV2, with TRBD1 matching 8 bases. The germline V gene encodes CDR1 SNHLY and CDR2 FYNNEI. V lost 6 bases to trimming and J lost 8 bases; unmatched junction nucleotides: 17. This CDR3 region has 16 residues.

V and J are TRBV3-1 (or the pseudogene TRBV3-2) and TRBJ1-4; 11 positions match TRBD1. V gave up 2 bases and J gave up 5 bases; unmatched junction bases: 4. This CDR3 spans 16 amino acids. Germline-derived CDR1 and CDR2 are LGHDT and YNNKEL (reference sequence). For the CDR3, the DNA is TGTGCCAGCAGCCAAAAAGGACAGGGGGCAAATGAAAAACTGTTTTTT. Its translation: CASSQKGQGANEKLFF.

V is TRBV30 and J is TRBJ1-6, with D tentatively TRBD1 (6 bases). With 4 bases removed from V and 9 bases from J, the gap between germline ends came to 13 bases. The CDR3 totals 13 residues. Germline CDR1 is GTSNPN and CDR2 is SVGIG (reference sequence). CDR3 coding DNA: TGTGCCTGGACTGGACAGCAGCGTTCACCCCTCCACTTT. Protein sequence: CAWTGQQRSPLHF.

The chain recombines TRBV19 with TRBJ2-7, with 9 bases identical to TRBD1. The germline V gene has CDR1 LNHDA and CDR2 SQIVND (reference sequence). V shed 4 bases and J 1 base; nucleotides not matched to a gene: 2. The CDR3 loop spans 14 amino acids. CDR3 in amino acids: CASSTDRGSYEQYF. CDR3 bases: TGTGCCAGTAGTACGGACAGGGGTTCCTACGAGCAGTACTTC.

J is TRBJ1-3 and V is TRBV6-1, with D possibly being TRBD1 (5 bases). Germline V gene data show CDR1 as MNHNS and CDR2 as SASEGT. This CDR3 comprises 16 residues. V shed 2 bases and J shed 2 bases, with 13 bases lying between them. The CDR3 region has the DNA TGTGCCAGCAGTGAAAGATGGACGGGGGCTGGAAACACCATATATTTT. Amino acids: CASSERWTGAGNTIYF.

The rearrangement links TRBV7-6 to TRBJ1-1, with TRBD1 matching over 7 bases. Germline CDR1 is SGHVS and CDR2 is FNYEAQ. The CDR3 contains 19 residues. J gave up 3 bases and V 5 bases, and 21 bases lay outside the gene matches. The CDR3, as DNA: TGTGCCAGCAGCCCAGGGGGTTCTACAGGGGACCCCTTGCACACTGAAGCTTTCTTT. It yields the protein CASSPGGSTGDPLHTEAFF.

The table lists this clone with a count of one. V is TRBV3-1 (or the pseudogene TRBV3-2) and J is TRBJ1-2; maybe TRBD1 (6 bases). The CDR3 runs 14 residues. CDR1 is LGHDT and CDR2 is YNNKEL in the germline V gene (reference sequence). Trimming took off 4 bases at V and 8 bases at J, with 17 bases between the two ends. The CDR3, as DNA: TGTGCCAGCAGCCTCCGGAGGCAGGGGAACGGCTACACCTTC. It encodes CASSLRRQGNGYTF.

The chain joins TRBV2 to TRBJ1-1; D is unclear. V was pared by 1 base and J by 1 base, with 10 bases between. The CDR3 extends over 15 amino acids. Germline values: CDR1 SNHLY, CDR2 FYNNEI. The CDR3 sequence is CASSEVRATNTEAFF. CDR3 nucleotides: TGTGCCAGCAGTGAAGTGAGGGCGACGAACACTGAAGCTTTCTTT.

This rearrangement joins TRBV18 to TRBJ2-2, with TRBD2 identical over 13 bases. The length of the CDR3 is 21 residues. J gave up 1 base and V 3 bases, and 14 bases lay outside the gene matches. Per germline, CDR1 KGHSH and CDR2 LQKENI. This CDR3 is CASSPIGLGTSGIRNTGELFF. The CDR3 nucleotides read TGTGCCAGCTCACCGATAGGCCTTGGGACTAGCGGGATCCGGAACACCGGGGAGCTGTTTTTT.